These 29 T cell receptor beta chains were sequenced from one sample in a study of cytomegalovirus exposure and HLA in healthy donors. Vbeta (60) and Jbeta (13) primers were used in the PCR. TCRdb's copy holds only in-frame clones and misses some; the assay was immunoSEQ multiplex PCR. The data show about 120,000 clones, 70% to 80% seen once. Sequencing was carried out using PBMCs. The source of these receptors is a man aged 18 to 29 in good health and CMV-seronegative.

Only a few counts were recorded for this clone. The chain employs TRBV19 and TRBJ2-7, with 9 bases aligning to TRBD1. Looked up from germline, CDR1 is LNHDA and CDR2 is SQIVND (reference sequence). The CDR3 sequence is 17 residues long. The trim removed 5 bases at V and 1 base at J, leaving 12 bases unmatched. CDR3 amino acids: CASSSTAVTGGSYEQYF. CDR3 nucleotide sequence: TGTGCCAGTAGTTCCACCGCCGTGACAGGGGGGTCCTACGAGCAGTACTTC.

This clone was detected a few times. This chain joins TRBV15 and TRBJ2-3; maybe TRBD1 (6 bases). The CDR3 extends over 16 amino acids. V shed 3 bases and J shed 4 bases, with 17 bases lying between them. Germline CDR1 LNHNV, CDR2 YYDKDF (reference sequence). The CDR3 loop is CATSRRRQVGADTQYF. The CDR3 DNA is TGTGCCACCAGCAGGAGACGACAGGTGGGGGCAGATACGCAGTATTTT.

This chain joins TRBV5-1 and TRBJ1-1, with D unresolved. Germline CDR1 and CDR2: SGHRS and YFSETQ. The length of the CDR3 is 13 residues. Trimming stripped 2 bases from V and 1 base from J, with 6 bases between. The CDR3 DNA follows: TGCGCCAGCAGCTTCGGTGAGAACACTGAAGCTTTCTTT. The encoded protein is CASSFGENTEAFF.

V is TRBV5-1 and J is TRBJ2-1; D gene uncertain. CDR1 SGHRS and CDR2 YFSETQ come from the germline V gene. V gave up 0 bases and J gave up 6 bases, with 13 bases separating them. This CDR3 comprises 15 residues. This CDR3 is CASSLVSSSGNEQFF. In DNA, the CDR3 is TGCGCCAGCAGCTTGGTCTCCAGTTCGGGCAATGAGCAGTTCTTC.

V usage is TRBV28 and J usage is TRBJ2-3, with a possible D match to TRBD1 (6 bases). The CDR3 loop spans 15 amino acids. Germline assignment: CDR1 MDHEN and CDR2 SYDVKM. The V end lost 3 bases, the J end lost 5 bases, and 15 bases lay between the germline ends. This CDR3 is CASSFPRGSLDTQYF. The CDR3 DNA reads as TGTGCCAGCAGTTTCCCGAGGGGGTCCTTAGATACGCAGTATTTT.

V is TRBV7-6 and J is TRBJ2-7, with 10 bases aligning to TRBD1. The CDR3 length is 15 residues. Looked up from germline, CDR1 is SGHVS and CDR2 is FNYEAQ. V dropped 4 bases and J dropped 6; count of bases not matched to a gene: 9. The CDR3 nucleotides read TGTGCCAGCAGCTCCCTCCCGGGACAGGGGATCGAGCAGTACGTC. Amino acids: CASSSLPGQGIEQYV.

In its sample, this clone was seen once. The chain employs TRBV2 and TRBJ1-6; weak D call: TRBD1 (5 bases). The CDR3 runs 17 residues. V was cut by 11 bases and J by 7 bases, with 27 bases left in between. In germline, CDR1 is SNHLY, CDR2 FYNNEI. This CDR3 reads CAVALRTPPTSNSPLHF. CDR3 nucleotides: TGTGCCGTAGCACTAAGGACACCGCCTACCTCAAATTCACCCCTCCACTTT.

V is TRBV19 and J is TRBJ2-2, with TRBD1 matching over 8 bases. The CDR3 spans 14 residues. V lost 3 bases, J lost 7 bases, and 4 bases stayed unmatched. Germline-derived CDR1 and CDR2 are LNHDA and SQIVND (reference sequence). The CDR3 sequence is CASSIQGAGGELFF. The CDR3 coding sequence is TGTGCCAGTAGTATTCAGGGGGCTGGCGGGGAGCTGTTTTTT.

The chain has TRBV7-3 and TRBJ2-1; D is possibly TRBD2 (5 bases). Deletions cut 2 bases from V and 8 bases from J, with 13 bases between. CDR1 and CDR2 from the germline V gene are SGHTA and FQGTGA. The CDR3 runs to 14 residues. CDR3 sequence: CASSLYTRSDEQFF. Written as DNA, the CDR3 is TGTGCCAGCAGCTTATATACTAGATCGGATGAGCAGTTCTTC.

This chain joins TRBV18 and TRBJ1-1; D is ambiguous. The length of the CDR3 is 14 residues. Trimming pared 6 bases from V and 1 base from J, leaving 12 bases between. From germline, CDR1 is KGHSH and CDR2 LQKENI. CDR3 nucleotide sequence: TGTGCCAGCTCGCCAGACTATCGGAACACTGAAGCTTTCTTT. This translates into CASSPDYRNTEAFF.

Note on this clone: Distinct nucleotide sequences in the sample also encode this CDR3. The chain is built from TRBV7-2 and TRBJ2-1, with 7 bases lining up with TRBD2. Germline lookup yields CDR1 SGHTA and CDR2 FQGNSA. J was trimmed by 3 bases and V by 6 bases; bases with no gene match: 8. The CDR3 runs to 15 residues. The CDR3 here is CASSSGRASYNEQFF. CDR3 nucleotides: TGTGCCAGCAGTTCGGGGAGGGCTAGCTACAATGAGCAGTTCTTC.

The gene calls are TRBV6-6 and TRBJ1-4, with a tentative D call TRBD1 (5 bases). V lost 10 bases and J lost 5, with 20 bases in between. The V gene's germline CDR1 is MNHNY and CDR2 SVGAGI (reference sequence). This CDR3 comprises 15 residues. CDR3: CATRQPTHGNEKLFF. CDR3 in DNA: TGTGCCACAAGACAGCCGACCCATGGGAATGAAAAACTGTTTTTT.

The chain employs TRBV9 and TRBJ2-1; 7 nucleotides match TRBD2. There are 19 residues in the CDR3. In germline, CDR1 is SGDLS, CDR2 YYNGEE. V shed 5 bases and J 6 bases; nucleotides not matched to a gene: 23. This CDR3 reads CASSLGGWRAGRDGNEQFF. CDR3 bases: TGTGCCAGCAGTTTGGGGGGTTGGAGAGCGGGGAGAGACGGCAATGAGCAGTTCTTC.

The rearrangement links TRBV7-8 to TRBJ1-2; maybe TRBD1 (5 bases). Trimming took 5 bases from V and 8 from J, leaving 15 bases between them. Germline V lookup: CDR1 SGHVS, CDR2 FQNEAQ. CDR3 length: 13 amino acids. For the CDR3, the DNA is TGTGCCAGCAGCCCTCTGGGGCTGCGAGGCTACACCTTC. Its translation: CASSPLGLRGYTF.

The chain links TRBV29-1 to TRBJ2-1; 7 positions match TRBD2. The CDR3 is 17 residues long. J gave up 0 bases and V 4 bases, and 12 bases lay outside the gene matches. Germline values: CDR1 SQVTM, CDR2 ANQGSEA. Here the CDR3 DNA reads TGCAGCGTTGCCCAACGACTAGCACAGAGCTCCTACAATGAGCAGTTCTTC. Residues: CSVAQRLAQSSYNEQFF.

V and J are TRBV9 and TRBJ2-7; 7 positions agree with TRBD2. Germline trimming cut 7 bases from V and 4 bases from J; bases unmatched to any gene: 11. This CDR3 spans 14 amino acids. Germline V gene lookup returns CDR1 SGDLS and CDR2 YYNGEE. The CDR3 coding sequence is TGTGCCAGCGTGGTGGGAGGGCAGAAGTACGAGCAGTACGTC. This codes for CASVVGGQKYEQYV.

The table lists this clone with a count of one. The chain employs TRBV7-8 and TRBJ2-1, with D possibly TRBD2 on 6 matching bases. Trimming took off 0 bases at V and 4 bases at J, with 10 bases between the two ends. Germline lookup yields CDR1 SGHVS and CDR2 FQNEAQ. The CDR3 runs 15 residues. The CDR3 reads CASSLALAGYNEQFF. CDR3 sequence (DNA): TGTGCCAGCAGCTTAGCGCTGGCGGGGTACAATGAGCAGTTCTTC.

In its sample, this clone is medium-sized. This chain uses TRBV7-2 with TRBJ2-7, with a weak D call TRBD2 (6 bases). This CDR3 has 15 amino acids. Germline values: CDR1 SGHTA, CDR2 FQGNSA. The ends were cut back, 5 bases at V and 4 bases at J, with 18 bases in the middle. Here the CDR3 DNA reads TGTGCCAGCAGCATCGGGGTGAGGGCGGGATACGAGCAGTACTTC. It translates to CASSIGVRAGYEQYF.

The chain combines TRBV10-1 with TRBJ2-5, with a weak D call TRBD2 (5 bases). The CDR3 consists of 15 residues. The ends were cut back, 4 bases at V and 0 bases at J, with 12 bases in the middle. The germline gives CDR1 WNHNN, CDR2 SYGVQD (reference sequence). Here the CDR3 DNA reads TGCGCCAGCAGTGGAGGGTGGTCTAACCAAGAGACCCAGTACTTC. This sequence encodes CASSGGWSNQETQYF.

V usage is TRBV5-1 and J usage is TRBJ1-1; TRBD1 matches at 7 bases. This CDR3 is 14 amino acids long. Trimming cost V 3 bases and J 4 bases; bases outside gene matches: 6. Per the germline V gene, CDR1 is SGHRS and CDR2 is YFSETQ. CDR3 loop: CASSSDRVVTEAFF. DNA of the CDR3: TGCGCCAGCAGCTCCGACAGGGTGGTCACTGAAGCTTTCTTT.

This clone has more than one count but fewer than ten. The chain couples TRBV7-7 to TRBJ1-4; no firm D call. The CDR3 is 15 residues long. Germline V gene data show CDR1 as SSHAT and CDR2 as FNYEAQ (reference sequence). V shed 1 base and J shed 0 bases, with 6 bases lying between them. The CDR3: CASSLGATTNEKLFF. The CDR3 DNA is TGTGCCAGCAGCTTAGGGGCCACAACTAATGAAAAACTGTTTTTT. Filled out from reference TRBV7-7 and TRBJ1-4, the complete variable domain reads GAGVSQSPRYKVTKRGQDVTLRCDPISSHATLYWYQQALGQGPEFLTYFNYEAQPDKSGLPSDRFSAERPEGSISTLTIQRTEQRDSAMYRCASSLGATTNEKLFFGSGTQLSVL.

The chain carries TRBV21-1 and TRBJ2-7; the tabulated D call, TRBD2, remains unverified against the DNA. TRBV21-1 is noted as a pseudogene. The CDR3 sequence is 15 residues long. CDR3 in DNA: TGTGCCAGCAGCTCTGGACTAGCGGGAGTGTACGAGCAGTACGTC. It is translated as CASSSGLAGVYEQYV.

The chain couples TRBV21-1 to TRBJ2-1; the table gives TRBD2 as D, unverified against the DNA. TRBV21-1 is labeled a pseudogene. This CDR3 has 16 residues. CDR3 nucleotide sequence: TGTGCCAGCAGCAAAGAACTAGCGGGAGGCCGTACTGGACAGTTCTTC. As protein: CASSKELAGGRTGQFF.

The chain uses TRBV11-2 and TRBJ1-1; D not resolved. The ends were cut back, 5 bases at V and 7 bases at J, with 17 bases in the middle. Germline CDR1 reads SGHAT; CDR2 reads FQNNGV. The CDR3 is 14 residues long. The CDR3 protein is CASSRGSSPNEAFF. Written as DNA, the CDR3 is TGTGCCAGCAGCCGAGGTAGTTCCCCTAATGAAGCTTTCTTT. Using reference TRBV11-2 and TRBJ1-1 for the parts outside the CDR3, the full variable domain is EAGVAQSPRYKIIEKRQSVAFWCNPISGHATLYWYQQILGQGPKLLIQFQNNGVVDDSQLPKDRFSAERLKGVDSTLKIQPAKLEDSAVYLCASSRGSSPNEAFFGQGTRLTVV.

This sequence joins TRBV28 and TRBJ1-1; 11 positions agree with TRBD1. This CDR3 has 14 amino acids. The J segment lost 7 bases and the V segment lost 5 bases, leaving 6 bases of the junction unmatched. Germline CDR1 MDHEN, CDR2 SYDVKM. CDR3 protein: CASSTPGQGGEAFF. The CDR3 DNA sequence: TGTGCCAGCAGTACACCGGGACAGGGGGGTGAAGCTTTCTTT.

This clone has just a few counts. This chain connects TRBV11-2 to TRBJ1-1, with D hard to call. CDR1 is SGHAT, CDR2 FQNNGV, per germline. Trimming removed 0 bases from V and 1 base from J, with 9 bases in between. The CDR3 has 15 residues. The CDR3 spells CASSLEPGTNTEAFF. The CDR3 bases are TGTGCCAGCAGCTTAGAACCGGGAACGAACACTGAAGCTTTCTTT.

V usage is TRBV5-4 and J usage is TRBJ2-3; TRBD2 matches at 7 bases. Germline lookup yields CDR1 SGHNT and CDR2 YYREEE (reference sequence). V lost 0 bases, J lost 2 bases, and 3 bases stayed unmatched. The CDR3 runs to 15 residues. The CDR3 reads CASSLDSGLTDTQYF. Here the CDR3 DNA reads TGTGCCAGCAGCTTGGATAGCGGGCTCACAGATACGCAGTATTTT.

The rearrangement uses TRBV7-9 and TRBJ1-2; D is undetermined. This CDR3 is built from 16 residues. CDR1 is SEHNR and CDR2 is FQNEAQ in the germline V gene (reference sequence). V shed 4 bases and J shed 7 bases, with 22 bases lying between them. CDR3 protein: CASSSATGSGLRGYTF. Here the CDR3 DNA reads TGTGCCAGCAGCTCCGCGACGGGATCCGGACTACGTGGCTACACCTTC.

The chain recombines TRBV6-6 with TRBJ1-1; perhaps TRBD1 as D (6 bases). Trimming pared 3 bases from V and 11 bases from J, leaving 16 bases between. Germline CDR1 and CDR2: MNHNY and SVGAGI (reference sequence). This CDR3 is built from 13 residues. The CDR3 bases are TGTGCCAGCAGTTATCCCAGGGGAAGTGAGGCTTTCTTT. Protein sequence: CASSYPRGSEAFF.